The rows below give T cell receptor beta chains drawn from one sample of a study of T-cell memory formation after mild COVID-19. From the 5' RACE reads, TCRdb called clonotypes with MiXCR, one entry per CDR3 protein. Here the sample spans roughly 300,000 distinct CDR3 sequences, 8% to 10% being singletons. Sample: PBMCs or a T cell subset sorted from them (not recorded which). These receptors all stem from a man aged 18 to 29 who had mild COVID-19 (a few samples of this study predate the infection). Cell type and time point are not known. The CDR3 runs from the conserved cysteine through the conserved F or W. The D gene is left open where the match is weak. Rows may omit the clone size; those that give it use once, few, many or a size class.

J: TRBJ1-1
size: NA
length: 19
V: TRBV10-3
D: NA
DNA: TGTGCCATCAGTGAGTCCTTAGGTGTGACCAATCGGGGGAACACTGAAGCTTTCTTT
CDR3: CAISESLGVTNRGNTEAFF

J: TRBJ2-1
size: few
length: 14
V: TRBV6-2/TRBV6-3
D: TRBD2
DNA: TGTGCCAGCAGTGGCGGGGGATCCGTCAATGAGCAGTTCTTC
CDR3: CASSGGGSVNEQFF

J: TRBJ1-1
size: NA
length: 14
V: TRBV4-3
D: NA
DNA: TGCGCCAGCAGCCAAGATCTCGGGAGGGCTGAAGCTTTCTTT
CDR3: CASSQDLGRAEAFF

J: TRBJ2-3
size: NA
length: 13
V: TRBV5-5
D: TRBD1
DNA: TGTGCCAGCAGCCTCAGGGGACAGGGGGCTGGGTATTTT
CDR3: CASSLRGQGAGYF

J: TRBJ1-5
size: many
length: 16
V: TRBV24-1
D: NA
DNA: TGTGCCACCAGTGATTTGAAGGGTCGACGGAATCAGCCCCAGCATTTT
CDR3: CATSDLKGRRNQPQHF

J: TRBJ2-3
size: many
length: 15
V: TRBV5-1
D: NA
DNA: TGCGCCAGCAGCTTGGGCGGGGCCCCCACAGATACGCAGTATTTT
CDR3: CASSLGGAPTDTQYF

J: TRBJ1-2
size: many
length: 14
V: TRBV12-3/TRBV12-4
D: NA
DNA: TGTGCCAGCAGGGGGGTACTCACAGCCTATGGCTACACCTTC
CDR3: CASRGVLTAYGYTF

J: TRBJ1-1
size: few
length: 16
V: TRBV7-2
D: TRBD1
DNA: TGTGCCAGCAGCTTGGCCACCGGGACAGGGGACACTGAAGCTTTCTTT
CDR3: CASSLATGTGDTEAFF

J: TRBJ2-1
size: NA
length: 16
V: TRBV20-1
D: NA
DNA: TGCAGTGCTAGGTCCCCTGAGGGGAGCTCCTACAATGAGCAGTTCTTC
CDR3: CSARSPEGSSYNEQFF

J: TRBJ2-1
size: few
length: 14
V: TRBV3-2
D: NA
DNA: TGTGCCACCTTCAGCCGGGGGCGGGGGAATGAGCAGTTCTTC
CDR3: CATFSRGRGNEQFF

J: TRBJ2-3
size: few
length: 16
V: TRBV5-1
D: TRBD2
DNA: TGCGCCAGCAGCCAAACCGGGGGGGTTAGCACAGATACGCAGTATTTT
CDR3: CASSQTGGVSTDTQYF

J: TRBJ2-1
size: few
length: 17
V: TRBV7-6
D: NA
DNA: TGTGCCAGCAGCTTAGGGGGGGGCGCTACCCCGTACAATGAGCAGTTCTTC
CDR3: CASSLGGGATPYNEQFF

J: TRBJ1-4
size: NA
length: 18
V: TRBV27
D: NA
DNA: TGTGCCAGCAGTTTAATGGCAGGCGGCCGTTCTGGGGTTGAAAAACTGTTTTTT
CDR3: CASSLMAGGRSGVEKLFF

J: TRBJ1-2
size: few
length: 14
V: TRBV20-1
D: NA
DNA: TGCAGTGCTATCCACAGGGAGATTAACTATGGCTACACCTTC
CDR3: CSAIHREINYGYTF

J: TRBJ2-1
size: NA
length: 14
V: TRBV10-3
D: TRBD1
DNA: TGTGCCATCACCACAGGGGGATCCTACAATGAGCAGTTCTTC
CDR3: CAITTGGSYNEQFF

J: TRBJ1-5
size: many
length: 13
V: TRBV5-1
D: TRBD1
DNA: TGCGCCAGCAGCGAGGGGGCTGATCAGCCCCAGCATTTT
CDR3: CASSEGADQPQHF

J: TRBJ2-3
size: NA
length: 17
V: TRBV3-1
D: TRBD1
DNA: TGTGCCAGCAGTCCGGGACAGTCCCTTGATCACACAGATACGCAGTATTTT
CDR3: CASSPGQSLDHTDTQYF

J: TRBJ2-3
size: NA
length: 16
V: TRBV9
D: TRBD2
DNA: TGTGCCAGCAGCGTGAGTAGCGGGGGGATCACAGATACGCAGTATTTT
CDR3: CASSVSSGGITDTQYF

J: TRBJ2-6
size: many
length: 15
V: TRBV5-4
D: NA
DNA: TGTGCCAGCAGCTTGCCAGGTTCTGGGGCCAACGTCCTGACTTTC
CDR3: CASSLPGSGANVLTF

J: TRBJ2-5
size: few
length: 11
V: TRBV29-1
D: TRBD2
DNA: TGCAGCGCTACTAGCGGGCGGACCCAGTACTTC
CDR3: CSATSGRTQYF

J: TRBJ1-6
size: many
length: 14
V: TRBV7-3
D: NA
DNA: TGTGCCAGCAGCCCGGGGGGTATTAATTCACCCCTCCACTTT
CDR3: CASSPGGINSPLHF

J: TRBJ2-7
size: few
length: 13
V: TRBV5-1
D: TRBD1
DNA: TGCGCCAGCAGATCCGGGACAGGGCTCGAGCAGTACTTC
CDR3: CASRSGTGLEQYF

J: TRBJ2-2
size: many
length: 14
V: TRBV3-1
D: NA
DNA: TGTGCCAGCAGCCAAGATCAGTGGAACGGGGAGCTGTTTTTT
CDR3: CASSQDQWNGELFF

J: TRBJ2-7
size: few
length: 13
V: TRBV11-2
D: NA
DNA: TGTGCCAGCAGCCTAGCCCCCACGTCCGAGCAGTACTTC
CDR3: CASSLAPTSEQYF

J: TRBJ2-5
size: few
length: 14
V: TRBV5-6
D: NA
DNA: TGTGCCAGCAGTCGCCGGGACTACCAAGAGACCCAGTACTTC
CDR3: CASSRRDYQETQYF

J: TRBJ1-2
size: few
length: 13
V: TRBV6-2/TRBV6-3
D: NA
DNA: TGTGCCAGCAGTTCGGGCGGTTTATATGGCTACACCTTC
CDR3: CASSSGGLYGYTF

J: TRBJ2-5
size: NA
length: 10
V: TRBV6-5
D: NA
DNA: TGTGCCAGCGGGAGCGGCGACCAGTACTTC
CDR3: CASGSGDQYF